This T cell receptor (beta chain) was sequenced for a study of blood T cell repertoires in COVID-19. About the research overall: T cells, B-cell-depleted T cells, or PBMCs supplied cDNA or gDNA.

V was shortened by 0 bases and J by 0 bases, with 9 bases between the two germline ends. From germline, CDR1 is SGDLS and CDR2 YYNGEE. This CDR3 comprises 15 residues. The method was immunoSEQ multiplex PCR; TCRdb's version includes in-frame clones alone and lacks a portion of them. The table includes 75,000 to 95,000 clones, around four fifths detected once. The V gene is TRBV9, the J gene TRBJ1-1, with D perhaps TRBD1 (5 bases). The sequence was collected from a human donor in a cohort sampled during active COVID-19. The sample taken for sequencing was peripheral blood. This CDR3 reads CASSVGGDMNTEAFF. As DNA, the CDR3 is TGTGCCAGCAGCGTAGGGGGGGATATGAACACTGAAGCTTTCTTT. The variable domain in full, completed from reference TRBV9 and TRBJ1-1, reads DSGVTQTPKHLITATGQRVTLRCSPRSGDLSVYWYQQSLDQGLQFLIQYYNGEERAKGNILERFSAQQFPDLHSELNLSSLELGDSALYFCASSVGGDMNTEAFFGQGTRLTVV.